The 14 T cell receptor beta chains presented below share a single source sample, sequenced in a study of blood T cell repertoires in COVID-19 (dated by TCRdb to the early 2020s). Libraries were constructed by the immunoSEQ multiplex PCR assay. TCRdb mirrors the immuneACCESS table, restricted to in-frame sequences. Some clones are absent from its copies; in checked studies, under half trace to an unresolved V gene, and the reason for the others is unknown. This sample comprises about 230,000 clones, approximately 80% of them detected only once. Under 2% of the sample is held by the ten biggest clonotypes. The source material was PBMCs or T cells enriched from blood (not recorded which). The receptor source for this set is a man in his 60s who had recovered from COVID-19.

The genes are TRBV9 and TRBJ2-1; tentative D call: TRBD1 (6 bases). CDR3 length equals 16 residues. CDR1 and CDR2 from the germline V gene are SGDLS and YYNGEE. Trimming took 4 bases from V and 0 from J, leaving 14 bases between them. CDR3: CASSTGQPPSYNEQFF. The CDR3 coding sequence is TGTGCCAGCAGCACCGGACAGCCGCCCTCCTACAATGAGCAGTTCTTC. Combining the CDR3 with reference TRBV9 and TRBJ2-1 gives the whole variable domain DSGVTQTPKHLITATGQRVTLRCSPRSGDLSVYWYQQSLDQGLQFLIQYYNGEERAKGNILERFSAQQFPDLHSELNLSSLELGDSALYFCASSTGQPPSYNEQFFGPGTRLTVL.

This chain uses TRBV7-3 with TRBJ2-1, with D hard to call. This CDR3 spans 14 amino acids. The V end was cut by 5 bases, the J end by 5 bases, with 13 bases between. Germline values: CDR1 SGHTA, CDR2 FQGTGA. DNA for the CDR3: TGTGCCAGCAGCCCCAAAGGAGTCCACAATGAGCAGTTCTTC. This encodes CASSPKGVHNEQFF.

This rearrangement joins TRBV7-9 to TRBJ1-5; TRBD1 is a possible D gene (6 bases). Deletions cut 5 bases from V and 5 bases from J, with 10 bases between. The CDR3 totals 13 residues. Germline-derived CDR1 and CDR2 are SEHNR and FQNEAQ (reference sequence). CDR3 protein: CASSRGTHQPQHF. The DNA of the CDR3 is TGTGCCAGCAGCAGAGGGACACATCAGCCCCAGCATTTT. The full variable domain, in which reference TRBV7-9 and TRBJ1-5 provide the parts outside the CDR3, is DTGVSQNPRHKITKRGQNVTFRCDPISEHNRLYWYRQTLGQGPEFLTYFQNEAQLEKSRLLSDRFSAERPKGSFSTLEIQRTEQGDSAMYLCASSRGTHQPQHFGDGTRLSIL.

This chain links TRBV18 with TRBJ1-5; 7 bases fit TRBD1. CDR1 is KGHSH, CDR2 LQKENI, per germline. Trimming took 5 bases from V and 2 from J; bases not matched to a gene: 6. This CDR3 is 15 amino acids long. CDR3 coding DNA: TGTGCCAGCTCAGCACAGGGGATGGGCAATCAGCCCCAGCATTTT. This gives the protein CASSAQGMGNQPQHF.

J is TRBJ2-3 and V is TRBV9; a possible D gene is TRBD1 (6 bases). The CDR3 loop spans 13 amino acids. The germline CDR1 and CDR2 sequences are SGDLS and YYNGEE. V lost 1 base, J lost 6 bases, and 9 bases lay in between. The CDR3 protein is CASSVNRVDTQYF. The CDR3 nucleotides read TGTGCCAGCAGCGTAAACAGGGTGGATACGCAGTATTTT.

CDR3 region: CASSSRTGGSYNEQFF. CDR3 nucleotide sequence: TGTGCCAGTAGTTCGCGGACAGGGGGCTCCTACAATGAGCAGTTCTTC. This sequence joins TRBV19 and TRBJ2-1; TRBD1 aligns across 10 bases. The CDR3 contains 16 residues. The J segment lost 0 bases and the V segment lost 5 bases, leaving 4 bases of the junction unmatched. The germline V gene has CDR1 LNHDA and CDR2 SQIVND (reference sequence). The full variable domain, completed using reference TRBV19 and TRBJ2-1, is DGGITQSPKYLFRKEGQNVTLSCEQNLNHDAMYWYRQDPGQGLRLIYYSQIVNDFQKGDIAEGYSVSREKKESFPLTVTSAQKNPTAFYLCASSSRTGGSYNEQFFGPGTRLTVL.

The J gene is TRBJ1-6, the V gene TRBV19, with D perhaps matching TRBD1 (5 bases). CDR1 and CDR2 (germline): LNHDA, SQIVND (reference sequence). V dropped 9 bases and J dropped 8 bases, with 17 bases sitting between them. The length of the CDR3 is 14 residues. Here the CDR3 reads CASSTGVGDSPLHF. DNA of the CDR3: TGTGCCAGCTCCACGGGGGTGGGGGATTCACCCCTCCACTTT.

This chain uses TRBV19 with TRBJ1-3; the D gene is possibly TRBD2 (5 bases). The J call may not be correct, given that the DNA end is closer to TRBJ2-2. CDR1 and CDR2 from the germline V gene are LNHDA and SQIVND (reference sequence). CDR3 length equals 14 residues. The CDR3 DNA reads TGTGCCAGCCGTGGTGACTACAACACCGGGGAGCTGTTTTTT. As protein: CASRGDYNTGELFF.

In this sample, this clone turned up once. The V and J genes are TRBV19 and TRBJ1-1, with unresolved D. The CDR3 loop spans 12 amino acids. Germline assignment: CDR1 LNHDA and CDR2 SQIVND (reference sequence). V was cut by 5 bases and J by 1 base, with 5 bases left in between. This chain's CDR3 is CASSRSNTEAFF. CDR3 DNA: TGTGCCAGTAGTCGGTCGAACACTGAAGCTTTCTTT.

CDR3 amino acids: CASSPGDSGAFF. DNA of the CDR3: TGTGCCAGCAGTCCCGGGGACTCGGGAGCTTTCTTT. The V and J genes are TRBV6-5 and TRBJ1-1; a weak D match, TRBD1 (5 bases). The CDR3 loop spans 12 amino acids. Germline CDR1 reads MNHEY; CDR2 reads SVGAGI. V was cut by 5 bases and J by 10 bases, with 14 bases left in between.

This clone occurred a few times. The CDR3 coding sequence is TGTGCCACCAGAGGAGAGAGTAGCGGGGAGCTGTTTTTT. Amino acids: CATRGESSGELFF. This chain connects TRBV24-1 to TRBJ2-2; D not certain. Deletions cut 7 bases from V and 7 bases from J, with 12 bases between. This CDR3 comprises 13 residues. CDR1 and CDR2 from the germline V gene are KGHDR and SFDVKD.

CDR3 DNA sequence: TGTGCCAGCAGTTCACAGGGGCGGAACACTGAAGCTTTCTTT. Its translation is CASSSQGRNTEAFF. The chain uses TRBV6-5 and TRBJ1-1; 7 bases are a match to TRBD1. The CDR3 consists of 14 residues. V was pared by 4 bases and J by 1 base, with 3 bases of the junction left unmatched. Germline-derived CDR1 and CDR2 are MNHEY and SVGAGI.

This clone has more than one count but fewer than ten. This rearrangement joins TRBV5-8 to TRBJ1-2, with D perhaps matching TRBD1 (6 bases). The germline V gene encodes CDR1 SGHTS and CDR2 YDEGEE. The germline V and J ends were trimmed by 0 bases and 7 bases, with 13 bases remaining between them. The CDR3 is 14 residues long. This CDR3 reads CASSLAGSQGGYTF. The CDR3 DNA reads as TGTGCCAGCAGCTTGGCCGGGTCACAGGGTGGCTACACCTTC.

This chain joins TRBV5-1 and TRBJ1-4; 8 bases align to TRBD1. CDR1 is SGHRS, CDR2 YFSETQ, per germline. With V trimmed by 4 bases and J by 5 bases, 4 bases remained unmatched. The CDR3 is 14 amino acids. The CDR3, as DNA: TGCGCCAGCAGCGAGGGACAGGTGAATGAAAAACTGTTTTTT. Residues: CASSEGQVNEKLFF.